Each of the 19 T cell receptor beta chains below was sequenced from the same sample in a study of T cell repertoires in cytomegalovirus infection. A single record per CDR3 protein comes from TCRdb applying MiXCR to the reads. The sample includes about 500,000 distinct CDR3 sequences, roughly a third of them seen just once. These receptors are not linked to any known antigen. The sample here was cultured PBMCs, taken from culture after CMV antigen stimulation. All receptors derive from a human donor in good health (CMV status not recorded). Some clones in this sample may be carry-over from other donors' samples.

The sample holds a few counts of this clonotype. This rearrangement joins TRBV2 to TRBJ1-2, with D unresolved. The CDR3 totals 14 residues. In germline, CDR1 is SNHLY, CDR2 FYNNEI. Trimming shortened V by 0 bases and J by 5 bases, and 10 bases separated the two germline ends. The CDR3 DNA follows: TGTGCCAGCAGTGAAGCGGAAAACACGTATGGCTACACCTTC. This codes for CASSEAENTYGYTF. The full variable domain, rest sourced from reference TRBV2 and TRBJ1-2, is EPEVTQTPSHQVTQMGQEVILRCVPISNHLYFYWYRQILGQKVEFLVSFYNNEISEKSEIFDDQFSVERPDGSNFTLKIRSTKLEDSAMYFCASSEAENTYGYTFGSGTRLTVV.

This clonotype was detected a few times. The rearrangement links TRBV12-3 or TRBV12-4 to TRBJ1-4; no reliable D call. This CDR3 is 14 amino acids long. The germline V and J ends were trimmed by 1 base and 7 bases, with 10 bases remaining between them. Here the CDR3 DNA reads TGTGCCAGCAGTTTAGGTCTGGGAGGTGAAAAACTGTTTTTT. This translates into CASSLGLGGEKLFF.

The chain couples TRBV4-1 to TRBJ2-3; D is undetermined. The CDR3 runs 18 residues. The V and J ends lost 4 bases and 3 bases respectively, with 23 bases between them. Germline CDR1 reads MGHRA; CDR2 reads YSYEKL. CDR3 nucleotides: TGCGCCAGCAGCCGACCTTTTGGAGTTTTAGGCTCGACAGATACGCAGTATTTT. This gives the protein CASSRPFGVLGSTDTQYF.

This chain links TRBV4-1 with TRBJ2-7; tentatively, D is TRBD1 (6 bases). Germline CDR1 is MGHRA and CDR2 is YSYEKL. There are 13 residues in the CDR3. The V gene lost 6 bases and the J gene lost 4 bases, with 13 bases spanning the gap. Here the CDR3 reads CASSWDTDYEQYV. For the CDR3, the DNA is TGCGCCAGCAGTTGGGACACAGATTACGAGCAGTACGTC.

This clonotype was counted at least ten times. The V gene is TRBV24-1, the J gene TRBJ2-1; a weak D match, TRBD2 (5 bases). Looked up from germline, CDR1 is KGHDR and CDR2 is SFDVKD. This CDR3 comprises 15 residues. The V gene lost 3 bases and the J gene lost 6 bases, with 14 bases spanning the gap. The CDR3 coding sequence is TGTGCCACCAGTGATCCACTCCTTACTAGCAATGAGCAGTTCTTC. This sequence encodes CATSDPLLTSNEQFF.

The gene calls are TRBV12-3 or TRBV12-4 and TRBJ1-6; the D is unclear. V was shortened by 1 base and J by 7 bases, with 8 bases between the two germline ends. CDR3 size: 14 residues. The CDR3: CASSLGVDNSPLHF. DNA for the CDR3: TGTGCCAGCAGTTTAGGTGTCGACAATTCACCCCTCCACTTT.

In this sample, this clonotype turned up a few times. The chain joins TRBV7-9 to TRBJ2-1; the D gene is possibly TRBD2 (5 bases). The germline V gene has CDR1 SEHNR and CDR2 FQNEAQ (reference sequence). V lost 5 bases and J lost 9, with 11 bases in between. The CDR3 extends over 12 amino acids. The CDR3 coding sequence is TGTGCCAGCAGCATACAGAGGGTTGAGCAGTTCTTC. It is translated as CASSIQRVEQFF.

This clonotype was observed at least ten times. The chain has TRBV7-2 and TRBJ1-3; no firm D call. The CDR3 has 16 amino acids. Per germline, CDR1 SGHTA and CDR2 FQGNSA. Deletions cut 2 bases from V and 1 base from J, with 12 bases between. CDR3 DNA: TGTGCCAGCAGCTTACCCGGGGTTCAGTCTGGAAACACCATATATTTT. Its protein is CASSLPGVQSGNTIYF.

The chain carries TRBV28 and TRBJ2-7; 8 positions match TRBD1. The germline V gene encodes CDR1 MDHEN and CDR2 SYDVKM. V dropped 4 bases and J dropped 5; count of bases not matched to a gene: 7. There are 14 residues in the CDR3. Here the CDR3 reads CASSSGGLANEQYF. CDR3 nucleotides: TGTGCCAGCAGTTCAGGGGGCCTAGCCAACGAGCAGTACTTC.

In this sample, this clonotype turned up many times. The chain has TRBV7-2 and TRBJ1-1, with 9 bases fitting TRBD1. The CDR3 sequence is 14 residues long. The trim removed 5 bases at V and 5 bases at J, leaving 6 bases unmatched. CDR1 SGHTA and CDR2 FQGNSA come from the germline V gene. In DNA form, the CDR3 reads TGTGCCAGCAGCGTAACAGGGGGCGCAACTGAAGCTTTCTTT. Encoded protein: CASSVTGGATEAFF.

This clonotype appeared a few times. At one end the junction does not follow the germline gene, possibly because of a read error. The chain couples TRBV28 to TRBJ1-5; possibly TRBD1 for D (6 bases). Germline CDR1 is MDHEN and CDR2 is SYDVKM. The CDR3 covers 15 residues. CDR3 DNA sequence: TGTGCCAGCAGTGTATGGACAGTTGCAAATCAGCCCCAGCATTTT. Translating gives CASSVWTVANQPQHF. The full variable domain, rest sourced from reference TRBV28 and TRBJ1-5, is DVKVTQSSRYLVKRTGEKVFLECVQDMDHENMFWYRQDPGLGLRLIYFSYDVKMKEKGDIPEGYSVSREKKERFSLILESASTNQTSMYLCASSVWTVANQPQHFGDGTRLSIL.

This clonotype was counted a few times. This rearrangement joins TRBV30 to TRBJ2-1, with 16 bases aligning to TRBD2. The CDR3 has 19 residues. V lost 0 bases and J lost 0; bases outside the gene matches: 5. Germline-derived CDR1 and CDR2 are GTSNPN and SVGIG (reference sequence). The CDR3 reads CAWSVGGLAGGSSYNEQFF. CDR3 nucleotide sequence: TGTGCCTGGAGTGTAGGGGGACTAGCGGGAGGGAGCTCCTACAATGAGCAGTTCTTC.

This clonotype was observed a handful of times. One end of the junction varies from germline; a read error may be responsible. This chain uses TRBV5-1 with TRBJ2-3; 13 bases are shared with TRBD2. CDR1 and CDR2 (germline): SGHRS, YFSETQ. This CDR3 comprises 16 residues. The CDR3 bases are TGCGCCAGCAGCTTTAGGACTAGCGGGAGCATAGATACGCAGTATTTT. Translation gives CASSFRTSGSIDTQYF.

The chain uses TRBV6-2 or TRBV6-3 and TRBJ2-7; D unresolved. V was clipped by 6 bases and J by 1 base, with 10 bases between them. Germline CDR1 and CDR2: MNHEY and SVGEGT. The CDR3 contains 13 residues. DNA of the CDR3: TGTGCCAGCAGCACCGGCCTATCCTACGAGCAGTACTTC. Translated: CASSTGLSYEQYF.

The J gene is TRBJ1-1, the V gene TRBV19; no clear D gene. Trimming left V 5 bases short and J 0 bases short, with 10 bases between. The CDR3 contains 14 residues. Germline CDR1 reads LNHDA; CDR2 reads SQIVND (reference sequence). The CDR3 bases are TGTGCCAGTAGTTCGTCATTTATGAACACTGAAGCTTTCTTT. It specifies CASSSSFMNTEAFF.

This clonotype has at least ten counts. The chain couples TRBV24-1 to TRBJ2-5; unclear D gene. Trimming pared 3 bases from V and 2 bases from J, leaving 12 bases between. The CDR3 contains 15 residues. The germline V gene encodes CDR1 KGHDR and CDR2 SFDVKD. CDR3 region: CATSDPRASQETQYF. The CDR3 region has the DNA TGTGCCACCAGTGATCCTAGAGCATCTCAAGAGACCCAGTACTTC.

This clonotype was recorded a few times. The V gene is TRBV4-1, the J gene TRBJ1-2; D gene uncertain. Trimming pared 0 bases from V and 8 bases from J, leaving 22 bases between. In germline, CDR1 is MGHRA, CDR2 YSYEKL. The CDR3 has 17 amino acids. CDR3 sequence: CASSQDSAGNGFLGYTF. Here the CDR3 DNA reads TGCGCCAGCAGCCAAGATAGTGCGGGGAACGGCTTCTTGGGCTACACCTTC.

The chain employs TRBV4-1 and TRBJ2-7; TRBD2 agrees at 15 bases. The length of the CDR3 is 17 residues. V lost 3 bases and J lost 4; bases outside the gene matches: 7. The germline V gene has CDR1 MGHRA and CDR2 YSYEKL. The CDR3 DNA reads TGCGCCAGCAGCCACTCCGGACTAGCGGGAGGGCCTTACGAGCAGTACGTC. Protein sequence: CASSHSGLAGGPYEQYV.

This clonotype has more than one count but fewer than ten. The chain has TRBV29-1 and TRBJ2-1; 9 bases align to TRBD2. The ends lost 3 bases at V and 9 bases at J; junction bases unmatched: 12. CDR3 size: 15 residues. Germline V CDR1 and CDR2: SQVTM, ANQGSEA. The CDR3 reads CSVDAGGRARSEQFF. The CDR3 DNA reads as TGCAGCGTTGACGCGGGCGGGAGGGCCCGGAGTGAGCAGTTCTTC.